This TCR beta chain appears in the sequencing data of a study of blood T cell repertoires in COVID-19. In the study overall: There were acute and convalescent COVID-19 samples, and they came from the United States, Italy and Spain. The cDNA or gDNA used as material had been derived from T cells, B-cell-depleted T cells, or PBMCs.

Only a few counts were recorded for this clone. Trimming took off 6 bases at V and 8 bases at J, with 13 bases between the two ends. Germline V gene lookup returns CDR1 SGHAT and CDR2 FQNNGV. The CDR3 has 13 amino acids. The authors' processing: Amplification with reference gene primers provided the estimates of nucleated cell counts. The table came from immunoSEQ multiplex PCR; TCRdb's copy has only in-frame clones and leaves some out. V, J and clone size derive from that table, while D and trimming were established from the DNA sequence. Altogether roughly 180,000 clones are present, 75% to 80% being singletons, with the ten largest covering roughly 8.8%.

J is TRBJ2-2 and V is TRBV11-2; maybe TRBD1 (6 bases). The sequenced material came from peripheral blood. The receptor was isolated from a woman between 45 and 60 years old with active or convalescent COVID-19. CDR3 region: CASRRDTAGELFF. DNA for the CDR3: TGTGCCAGCAGGAGGGACACCGCGGGGGAGCTGTTTTTT.